The T cell receptor (beta chain) described here comes from a study of blood T cell repertoires in COVID-19. Study-wide context: COVID-19 samples from acute and convalescent phases originated in the United States, Italy and Spain. In each case, the material was cDNA or gDNA derived from T cells, B-cell-depleted T cells, or PBMCs.

This clone was seen more than once but under ten times. Trimming shortened V by 6 bases and J by 7 bases, and 9 bases separated the two germline ends. CDR3 length equals 12 residues. Assay: immunoSEQ multiplex PCR; the TCRdb copy retains only in-frame clones and omits some. The sample lists about 150,000 clones; 80% to 85% were seen once. The specimen sequenced was peripheral blood. This clonotype was sampled from a man aged 70 or older with active or convalescent COVID-19. The chain carries TRBV12-3 or TRBV12-4 and TRBJ1-4, with TRBD1 as a possible D gene (5 bases). The CDR3 region is CASRGRGEKLFF. The CDR3 nucleotides read TGTGCCAGCAGGGGTAGGGGTGAAAAACTGTTTTTT.